The 11 T cell receptor beta chains in this list originate from one sample, sequenced in a study of beta chain features in type 1 diabetes. The sequenced template was cDNA made from the entire isolated RNA. TCRdb's copy holds only in-frame clones and misses some; the assay was immunoSEQ multiplex PCR. This sample has 200,000 to 300,000 clones, with around 9.9% found just once. These receptors are not linked to any known antigen. General study findings and limits: People with Type 1 diabetes carried modestly yet significantly shorter TCRB CDR3s in all four CD4+ subsets.

The sequenced material came from naive CD4+ T cells from blood. The receptors originated from a man under 40 with type 1 diabetes.

In the case of this clone: Compared with germline, one end of the junction differs, possibly owing to a read error. This rearrangement joins TRBV9 to TRBJ2-7, with 7 bases fitting TRBD1. The CDR3 loop spans 13 amino acids. Germline assignment: CDR1 SGDLS and CDR2 YYNGEE. The CDR3 reads CAGSVNTGDEQYF. CDR3 DNA: TGTGCCGGCAGCGTAAACACAGGGGACGAGCAGTACTTC. The full variable domain, with the rest looked up from reference TRBV9 and TRBJ2-7, is DSGVTQTPKHLITATGQRVTLRCSPRSGDLSVYWYQQSLDQGLQFLIQYYNGEERAKGNILERFSAQQFPDLHSELNLSSLELGDSALYFCAGSVNTGDEQYFGPGTRLTVT.

This chain joins TRBV6-5 and TRBJ2-7; 10 bases match TRBD1. Germline assignment: CDR1 MNHEY and CDR2 SVGAGI. This CDR3 is 16 amino acids long. Trimming at V came to 2 bases and at J to 3 bases, leaving 7 bases not matched to a gene. The CDR3 DNA reads TGTGCCAGCAGTTACCAAGGGACAGGGGAAAACTACGAGCAGTACTTC. Protein sequence: CASSYQGTGENYEQYF.

This clone was counted only a few times. The CDR3 DNA is TGTGCCAGCAGTTACTCACGGGACTCTGCAGATACGCAGTATTTT. Translated, it gives CASSYSRDSADTQYF. This sequence joins TRBV6-5 and TRBJ2-3; D possibly corresponds to TRBD2 (6 bases). Germline values: CDR1 MNHEY, CDR2 SVGAGI. V shed 0 bases and J shed 4 bases, with 11 bases lying between them. The CDR3 length is 15 residues.

The chain joins TRBV27 to TRBJ2-3, with D possibly being TRBD2 (6 bases). The germline V and J ends were trimmed by 2 bases and 0 bases, with 15 bases remaining between them. The germline V gene encodes CDR1 MNHEY and CDR2 SMNVEV (reference sequence). This CDR3 has 17 residues. The CDR3 nucleotides read TGTGCCAGCAGTTTAAATTTAGCGGCCGGGAGCACAGATACGCAGTATTTT. Protein product: CASSLNLAAGSTDTQYF.

The chain joins TRBV18 to TRBJ2-7; possibly TRBD1 for D (6 bases). Germline V gene lookup returns CDR1 KGHSH and CDR2 LQKENI. The CDR3 runs 13 residues. Trimming took off 3 bases at V and 7 bases at J, with 13 bases between the two ends. CDR3: CASSPRQVWEQYF. The CDR3 nucleotides are TGTGCCAGCTCACCGCGACAGGTTTGGGAGCAGTACTTC.

This clone was seen only a few times. The J gene is TRBJ2-5, the V gene TRBV11-1, with no clear D. Germline-derived CDR1 and CDR2 are SGHAT and FQDESV (reference sequence). V lost 5 bases to trimming and J lost 4 bases, with 5 bases between them. CDR3 length: 11 residues. The CDR3 loop is CASSIGETQYF. The CDR3 DNA follows: TGTGCCAGCAGCATCGGAGAGACCCAGTACTTC.

This clone was seen a handful of times. The chain has TRBV27 and TRBJ1-2; 9 bases map to TRBD1. This CDR3 has 15 residues. Germline CDR1 reads MNHEY; CDR2 reads SMNVEV (reference sequence). V dropped 2 bases and J dropped 8; count of bases not matched to a gene: 9. The CDR3 DNA follows: TGTGCCAGCAGTTTACGCCGGACAGGGGTCTTCGGCTACACCTTC. Amino acid sequence: CASSLRRTGVFGYTF.

This clone showed up just a few times. The chain carries TRBV7-2 and TRBJ1-2; 7 bases are a match to TRBD1. The V and J ends lost 5 bases and 8 bases, in that order; junction bases with no gene match: 8. Germline V gene lookup returns CDR1 SGHTA and CDR2 FQGNSA. The CDR3 extends over 13 amino acids. DNA of the CDR3: TGTGCCAGCAGCACCTTACAGGGGTACGGCTACACCTTC. Amino acids: CASSTLQGYGYTF.

The chain employs TRBV19 and TRBJ2-1; 12 bases are shared with TRBD2. Germline-derived CDR1 and CDR2 are LNHDA and SQIVND (reference sequence). The CDR3 runs to 15 residues. The V segment lost 5 bases and the J segment 2 bases; nucleotides outside the gene matches: 1. This CDR3 is CASSPSGGAYNEQFF. CDR3 bases: TGTGCCAGTAGTCCTAGCGGGGGGGCCTACAATGAGCAGTTCTTC. The full variable domain, in which reference TRBV19 and TRBJ2-1 provide the parts outside the CDR3, is DGGITQSPKYLFRKEGQNVTLSCEQNLNHDAMYWYRQDPGQGLRLIYYSQIVNDFQKGDIAEGYSVSREKKESFPLTVTSAQKNPTAFYLCASSPSGGAYNEQFFGPGTRLTVL.

This sequence joins TRBV27 and TRBJ2-5; the D gene is possibly TRBD1 (6 bases). The CDR3 is 15 amino acids. The germline V gene has CDR1 MNHEY and CDR2 SMNVEV (reference sequence). The V gene lost 5 bases and the J gene lost 5 bases, with 18 bases spanning the gap. CDR3: CASSSHRDRRETQYF. The CDR3 DNA sequence: TGTGCCAGCAGTAGCCACAGGGACCGCCGGGAGACCCAGTACTTC.

The CDR3 DNA is TGCGCCAGCAGCTCGGGACCCGGGACAGACACTGAAGCTTTCTTT. Translated: CASSSGPGTDTEAFF. This chain joins TRBV5-1 and TRBJ1-1, with 7 bases fitting TRBD1. Trimming took 3 bases from V and 3 from J; bases not matched to a gene: 8. The CDR3 runs to 15 residues. Germline-derived CDR1 and CDR2 are SGHRS and YFSETQ. Looking up the rest from reference TRBV5-1 and TRBJ1-1 gives the full variable domain: KAGVTQTPRYLIKTRGQQVTLSCSPISGHRSVSWYQQTPGQGLQFLFEYFSETQRNKGNFPGRFSGRQFSNSRSEMNVSTLELGDSALYLCASSSGPGTDTEAFFGQGTRLTVV.